Shown below are 30 T cell receptor beta chains from a single sample sequenced in a study of T cell responses to AZD1222 COVID-19 vaccine. Method: immunoSEQ multiplex PCR; TCRdb's copy keeps in-frame clones and lacks some. The sample contains about 94,000 clones, roughly 90% of which appear only once. This specimen was peripheral blood, taken 28 days after the second AZD1222 dose. These receptor sequences come from an adult who received the AZD1222 COVID-19 vaccine.

This chain uses TRBV7-9 with TRBJ2-1; possible D gene TRBD2, 6 bases. This CDR3 contains 16 residues. From germline, CDR1 is SEHNR and CDR2 FQNEAQ (reference sequence). The V end was cut by 2 bases, the J end by 7 bases, with 18 bases between. The CDR3 region is CASSLIAGTLRNEQFF. In DNA form, the CDR3 reads TGTGCCAGCAGCTTAATTGCGGGGACCCTCAGAAATGAGCAGTTCTTC. The full variable domain, its missing parts supplied by reference TRBV7-9 and TRBJ2-1, is DTGVSQNPRHKITKRGQNVTFRCDPISEHNRLYWYRQTLGQGPEFLTYFQNEAQLEKSRLLSDRFSAERPKGSFSTLEIQRTEQGDSAMYLCASSLIAGTLRNEQFFGPGTRLTVL.

CDR3 loop: CASRSDSSNQPQHF. CDR3 DNA sequence: TGTGCAAGTCGCTCCGACAGTAGCAATCAGCCCCAGCATTTT. V gene TRBV12-2 combines with J gene TRBJ1-5; the table's D call TRBD1 went unverified against the DNA. TRBV12-2 is an annotated pseudogene. The CDR3 spans 14 residues.

This rearrangement joins TRBV28 to TRBJ1-5, with unresolved D. Germline CDR1 and CDR2: MDHEN and SYDVKM. There are 16 residues in the CDR3. Between the trimmed V and J ends, which lost 7 bases and 5 bases, there was a span of 21 bases. For the CDR3, the DNA is TGTGCCAGCACCCCCAGGACCCACGGTGGTCATCAGCCCCAGCATTTT. As protein: CASTPRTHGGHQPQHF.

The V and J genes are TRBV2 and TRBJ2-7; no reliable D call. Germline CDR1 and CDR2: SNHLY and FYNNEI. Trimming took off 7 bases at V and 7 bases at J, with 14 bases between the two ends. The CDR3 covers 12 residues. DNA of the CDR3: TGTGCCAGCAATCCCCGCCCCCGGGAGCAGTACTTC. It encodes CASNPRPREQYF.

V gene TRBV7-9 combines with J gene TRBJ1-1; D ambiguous. The germline V and J ends were trimmed by 5 bases and 3 bases, with 10 bases remaining between them. The CDR3 covers 13 residues. From germline, CDR1 is SEHNR and CDR2 FQNEAQ (reference sequence). CDR3 sequence reads: CASSTQADTEAFF. CDR3 DNA sequence: TGTGCCAGCAGCACCCAGGCTGACACTGAAGCTTTCTTT.

The chain carries TRBV6-5 and TRBJ2-2, with 10 nucleotides matching TRBD2. CDR1 MNHEY and CDR2 SVGAGI come from the germline V gene. The CDR3 consists of 15 residues. V lost 6 bases and J lost 1; bases outside the gene matches: 2. CDR3 nucleotide sequence: TGTGCCAGCAGCGAGCGGGGGGGGAACACCGGGGAGCTGTTTTTT. Translated, it gives CASSERGGNTGELFF.

The chain couples TRBV29-1 to TRBJ2-7; 7 bases agree with TRBD2. CDR1 is SQVTM and CDR2 is ANQGSEA in the germline V gene. The CDR3 is 16 residues long. V lost 6 bases and J lost 3; bases outside the gene matches: 17. The DNA of the CDR3 is TGCAGCGTACCCGTCCCGACTAGCCCGCTACACTACGAGCAGTACTTC. It encodes CSVPVPTSPLHYEQYF.

This chain connects TRBV18 to TRBJ1-1, with D possibly matching TRBD1 (5 bases). Germline CDR1 reads KGHSH; CDR2 reads LQKENI. The CDR3 spans 13 residues. V dropped 4 bases and J dropped 6 bases, with 12 bases sitting between them. The CDR3: CASSRSGRAEAFF. CDR3 bases: TGTGCCAGCTCACGGTCAGGGAGGGCTGAAGCTTTCTTT.

The V gene is TRBV18, the J gene TRBJ1-5, with D uncertain. Germline values: CDR1 KGHSH, CDR2 LQKENI. V lost 1 base to trimming and J lost 5 bases, with 12 bases between them. The CDR3 extends over 15 amino acids. CDR3 nucleotides: TGTGCCAGCTCACCACGGTCTGGGGTAGATCAGCCCCAGCATTTT. It is translated as CASSPRSGVDQPQHF.

The rearrangement uses TRBV28 and TRBJ2-7; D is perhaps TRBD1 or TRBD2 (5 bases each). CDR1 is MDHEN, CDR2 SYDVKM, per germline. The CDR3 totals 11 residues. V was pared by 5 bases and J by 9 bases, with 11 bases between. CDR3 DNA: TGTGCCAGCAGTCATCAGGGAGTGCAGTACTTC. It encodes CASSHQGVQYF.

This clone was seen once. The genes are TRBV4-3 and TRBJ2-3, with unresolved D. The germline V gene encodes CDR1 LGHNA and CDR2 YSLEER. The CDR3 consists of 15 residues. Trimming took 0 bases from V and 2 from J, leaving 9 bases between them. The CDR3: CASSQDPTATDTQYF. As DNA, the CDR3 is TGCGCCAGCAGCCAAGATCCCACGGCCACAGATACGCAGTATTTT.

This chain connects TRBV2 to TRBJ2-1; 15 nucleotides align to TRBD2. Germline V lookup: CDR1 SNHLY, CDR2 FYNNEI. The V gene end was trimmed by 5 bases and the J gene end by 4 bases; junction bases not matched to a gene: 9. The CDR3 is made up of 18 amino acids. CDR3 sequence: CASSPSRTSGRGYNEQFF. Here the CDR3 DNA reads TGTGCCAGCAGTCCTAGTAGGACTAGCGGGAGGGGATACAATGAGCAGTTCTTC.

V and J are TRBV5-6 and TRBJ2-1; D possibly corresponds to TRBD2 (6 bases). The germline V and J ends were trimmed by 0 bases and 3 bases, with 10 bases remaining between them. CDR3 length: 15 amino acids. Germline V gene data show CDR1 as SGHDT and CDR2 as YYEEEE. CDR3 in amino acids: CASSLDPGDYNEQFF. CDR3 DNA: TGTGCCAGCAGCTTGGATCCGGGGGACTACAATGAGCAGTTCTTC.

V is TRBV27 and J is TRBJ2-7; 8 bases agree with TRBD1. Germline loops: CDR1 MNHEY, CDR2 SMNVEV (reference sequence). The CDR3 has 14 amino acids. V dropped 5 bases and J dropped 2; count of bases not matched to a gene: 5. The CDR3 nucleotides read TGTGCCAGCAGTCAGGGGGCGCAGACCTACGAGCAGTACTTC. This sequence encodes CASSQGAQTYEQYF.

The rearrangement links TRBV11-2 to TRBJ2-7, with TRBD1 identical over 7 bases. With V trimmed by 5 bases and J by 4 bases, 5 bases remained unmatched. This CDR3 is built from 13 residues. Germline V gives CDR1 SGHAT, CDR2 FQNNGV. CDR3 in amino acids: CASSARGRYEQYF. CDR3 coding DNA: TGTGCCAGCAGCGCGAGGGGGCGGTACGAGCAGTACTTC.

The chain couples TRBV18 to TRBJ1-3; TRBD1 might be the D (5 bases). With 5 bases removed from V and 0 bases from J, the gap between germline ends came to 14 bases. CDR1 KGHSH and CDR2 LQKENI come from the germline V gene. CDR3 length equals 16 residues. In DNA form, the CDR3 reads TGTGCCAGCTCAACGGGGGTTGCGAGCTCTGGAAACACCATATATTTT. Encoded protein: CASSTGVASSGNTIYF.

The chain links TRBV4-2 to TRBJ1-2; perhaps TRBD1 as D (6 bases). Trimming took off 0 bases at V and 3 bases at J, with 8 bases between the two ends. Germline V gene sequence: CDR1 LGHNA, CDR2 YNFKEQ. The CDR3 spans 14 residues. Written as DNA, the CDR3 is TGTGCCAGCAGCCAAGATCCAGGGGACTATGGCTACACCTTC. Translation: CASSQDPGDYGYTF.

The chain joins TRBV11-2 to TRBJ2-5; the D gene is possibly TRBD1 (5 bases). V lost 2 bases and J lost 4, with 14 bases in between. Germline assignment: CDR1 SGHAT and CDR2 FQNNGV. The CDR3 sequence is 15 residues long. The CDR3 reads CASSLSPGRGETQYF. The CDR3 DNA follows: TGTGCCAGCAGCTTAAGCCCGGGTAGGGGAGAGACCCAGTACTTC. Full variable domain (outside the CDR3, taken from reference TRBV11-2 and TRBJ2-5): EAGVAQSPRYKIIEKRQSVAFWCNPISGHATLYWYQQILGQGPKLLIQFQNNGVVDDSQLPKDRFSAERLKGVDSTLKIQPAKLEDSAVYLCASSLSPGRGETQYFGPGTRLLVL.

The chain couples TRBV29-1 to TRBJ1-1, with D perhaps matching TRBD1 (5 bases). With 4 bases removed from V and 11 bases from J, the gap between germline ends came to 23 bases. Germline V gives CDR1 SQVTM, CDR2 ANQGSEA. This CDR3 has 14 amino acids. CDR3 sequence reads: CSVAAVGVMRGAFF. Written as DNA, the CDR3 is TGCAGCGTTGCAGCTGTAGGCGTAATGCGGGGGGCTTTCTTT.

CDR3 in DNA: TGTGCCAGCAGCCAAGCCGGGACAGGGTCCGGAAACACCATATATTTT. Translating it yields CASSQAGTGSGNTIYF. The chain joins TRBV3-1 (or the pseudogene TRBV3-2) to TRBJ1-3; the match to TRBD1 covers 9 bases. The length of the CDR3 is 16 residues. Trimming took 1 base from V and 4 from J; bases not matched to a gene: 5. The germline CDR1 and CDR2 sequences are LGHDT and YNNKEL (reference sequence).

The rearrangement uses TRBV5-1 and TRBJ2-7; 7 nucleotides agree with TRBD1. Trimming removed 0 bases from V and 11 bases from J; junction bases left unmatched: 5. The length of the CDR3 is 12 residues. In germline, CDR1 is SGHRS, CDR2 YFSETQ. The CDR3 loop reads CASSLAGQLKYF. As DNA, the CDR3 is TGCGCCAGCAGCTTGGCGGGACAGCTCAAGTACTTC.

The chain links TRBV5-3 to TRBJ1-2; D remains unclear. TRBV5-3 is treated as an ORF (open reading frame) with a function not yet certain. This CDR3 is 9 amino acids long. V lost 9 bases, J lost 8 bases, and 8 bases lay in between. CDR3 sequence: CATIGGYTF. The CDR3 DNA is TGTGCCACCATTGGAGGCTACACCTTC.

This CDR3 reads CATRGGTEAFF. The DNA of the CDR3 is TGTGCCACCAGGGGAGGGACTGAAGCTTTCTTT. V usage is TRBV6-5 and J usage is TRBJ1-1; a possible D gene is TRBD1 (6 bases). The germline V gene has CDR1 MNHEY and CDR2 SVGAGI. The V and J ends lost 10 bases and 5 bases respectively, with 11 bases between them. The length of the CDR3 is 11 residues.

The V gene is TRBV30, the J gene TRBJ1-1; D is unclear. The V gene lost 3 bases and the J gene lost 3 bases, with 11 bases spanning the gap. From germline, CDR1 is GTSNPN and CDR2 SVGIG (reference sequence). This CDR3 is built from 13 residues. The CDR3 DNA follows: TGTGCCTGGAGCACACAGCCGGACACTGAAGCTTTCTTT. Protein sequence: CAWSTQPDTEAFF.

The rearrangement uses TRBV15 and TRBJ2-3, with D tentatively TRBD2 (6 bases). V lost 0 bases and J 2 bases, leaving 9 bases between the germline ends. This CDR3 region has 15 residues. CDR1 is LNHNV, CDR2 YYDKDF, per germline (reference sequence). The CDR3 region has the DNA TGTGCCACCAGCAGAGATGGAGGGGACACAGATACGCAGTATTTT. Translating gives CATSRDGGDTDTQYF.

Written as DNA, the CDR3 is TGTGCCAGCAGCGCCCTAGCGGGGGCGGATACGCAGTATTTT. Residues: CASSALAGADTQYF. The V call is TRBV9, the J call TRBJ2-3, with 10 bases matching TRBD2. Germline V gene sequence: CDR1 SGDLS, CDR2 YYNGEE. This CDR3 is built from 14 residues. V lost 3 bases and J lost 6; bases outside the gene matches: 4. Combining the CDR3 with reference TRBV9 and TRBJ2-3 gives the whole variable domain DSGVTQTPKHLITATGQRVTLRCSPRSGDLSVYWYQQSLDQGLQFLIQYYNGEERAKGNILERFSAQQFPDLHSELNLSSLELGDSALYFCASSALAGADTQYFGPGTRLTVL.

The chain is built from TRBV11-2 and TRBJ1-4; 10 bases align to TRBD1. Trimming removed 4 bases from V and 7 bases from J; junction bases left unmatched: 3. The germline V gene encodes CDR1 SGHAT and CDR2 FQNNGV. The CDR3 loop spans 14 amino acids. In DNA form, the CDR3 reads TGTGCCAGCAGCTGGGACAGGGGTAGTGAAAAACTGTTTTTT. Protein sequence: CASSWDRGSEKLFF.

Notes on this clone: Other DNA sequences in the same sample also yield this CDR3. This sequence joins TRBV27 and TRBJ1-1; a weak D match, TRBD1 (5 bases). V was clipped by 0 bases and J by 0 bases, with 8 bases between them. The CDR3 runs to 15 residues. CDR1 MNHEY and CDR2 SMNVEV come from the germline V gene (reference sequence). The CDR3 loop is CASSLSRGLNTEAFF. In DNA, the CDR3 is TGTGCCAGCAGTTTATCGAGGGGCTTGAACACTGAAGCTTTCTTT.

This chain joins TRBV7-8 and TRBJ1-1; D not resolved. V lost 2 bases to trimming and J lost 3 bases, with 10 bases between them. CDR1 and CDR2 from the germline V gene are SGHVS and FQNEAQ. CDR3 length: 14 residues. The CDR3 reads CASSLQSEYTEAFF. As DNA, the CDR3 is TGTGCCAGCAGCTTACAGTCAGAGTACACTGAAGCTTTCTTT.

In this sample, this clone turned up once. The chain employs TRBV6-6 and TRBJ2-5; D remains unclear. V lost 2 bases and J lost 6, with 16 bases in between. CDR1 and CDR2 from the germline V gene are MNHNY and SVGAGI (reference sequence). There are 15 residues in the CDR3. CDR3 region: CASSYGQVGVKTQYF. The CDR3 DNA follows: TGTGCCAGCAGTTACGGGCAGGTTGGGGTTAAGACCCAGTACTTC.